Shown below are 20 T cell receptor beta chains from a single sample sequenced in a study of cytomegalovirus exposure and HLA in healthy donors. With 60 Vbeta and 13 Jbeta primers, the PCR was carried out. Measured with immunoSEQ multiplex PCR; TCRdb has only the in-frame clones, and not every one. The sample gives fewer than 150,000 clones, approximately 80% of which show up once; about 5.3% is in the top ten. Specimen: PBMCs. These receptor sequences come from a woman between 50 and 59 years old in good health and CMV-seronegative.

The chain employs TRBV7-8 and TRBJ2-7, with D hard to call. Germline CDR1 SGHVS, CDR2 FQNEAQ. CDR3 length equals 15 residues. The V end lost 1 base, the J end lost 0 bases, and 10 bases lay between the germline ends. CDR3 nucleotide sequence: TGTGCCAGCAGCTTAGGGAGCCAATACTCCTACGAGCAGTACTTC. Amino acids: CASSLGSQYSYEQYF. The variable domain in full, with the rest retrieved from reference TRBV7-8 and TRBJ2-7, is GAGVSQSPRYKVAKRGQDVALRCDPISGHVSLFWYQQALGQGPEFLTYFQNEAQLDKSGLPSDRFFAERPEGSVSTLKIQRTQQEDSAVYLCASSLGSQYSYEQYFGPGTRLTVT.

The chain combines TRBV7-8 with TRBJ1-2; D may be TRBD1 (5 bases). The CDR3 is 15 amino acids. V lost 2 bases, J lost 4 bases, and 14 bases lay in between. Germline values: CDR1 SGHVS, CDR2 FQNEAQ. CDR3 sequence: CASSLSSGNSYGYTF. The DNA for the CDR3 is TGTGCCAGCAGCTTAAGTTCAGGGAACAGCTATGGCTACACCTTC. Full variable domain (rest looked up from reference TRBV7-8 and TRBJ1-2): GAGVSQSPRYKVAKRGQDVALRCDPISGHVSLFWYQQALGQGPEFLTYFQNEAQLDKSGLPSDRFFAERPEGSVSTLKIQRTQQEDSAVYLCASSLSSGNSYGYTFGSGTRLTVV.

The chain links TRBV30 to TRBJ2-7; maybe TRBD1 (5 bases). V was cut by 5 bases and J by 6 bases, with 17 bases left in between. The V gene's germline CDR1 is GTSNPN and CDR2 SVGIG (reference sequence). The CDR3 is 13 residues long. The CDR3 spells CAWGADTFGEQYF. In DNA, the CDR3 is TGTGCCTGGGGTGCGGACACCTTCGGCGAGCAGTACTTC.

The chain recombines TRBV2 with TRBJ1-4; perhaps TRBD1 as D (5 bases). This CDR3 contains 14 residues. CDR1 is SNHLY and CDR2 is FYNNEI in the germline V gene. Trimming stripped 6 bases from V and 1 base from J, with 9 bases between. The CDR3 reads CASSLGLTNEKLFF. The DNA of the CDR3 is TGTGCCAGCAGCCTGGGACTAACTAATGAAAAACTGTTTTTT.

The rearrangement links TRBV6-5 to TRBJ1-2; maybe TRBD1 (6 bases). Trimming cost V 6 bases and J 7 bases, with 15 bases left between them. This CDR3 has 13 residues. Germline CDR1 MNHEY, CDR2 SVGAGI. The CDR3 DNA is TGTGCCAGCAGCTTAACAGGGTTTGTTGGCTACACCTTC. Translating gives CASSLTGFVGYTF.

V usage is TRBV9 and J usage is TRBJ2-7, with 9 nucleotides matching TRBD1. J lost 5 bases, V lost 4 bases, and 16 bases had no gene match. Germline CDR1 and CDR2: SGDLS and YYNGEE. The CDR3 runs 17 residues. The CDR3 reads CASSLSTPGQGLNEQYF. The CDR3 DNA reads TGTGCCAGCAGCCTGTCAACACCGGGACAGGGTCTCAACGAGCAGTACTTC. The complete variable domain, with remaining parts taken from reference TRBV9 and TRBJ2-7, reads DSGVTQTPKHLITATGQRVTLRCSPRSGDLSVYWYQQSLDQGLQFLIQYYNGEERAKGNILERFSAQQFPDLHSELNLSSLELGDSALYFCASSLSTPGQGLNEQYFGPGTRLTVT.

CDR3 in amino acids: CAWSVATWGQGGGSPLHF. The CDR3, as DNA: TGTGCCTGGAGTGTAGCGACTTGGGGACAGGGTGGAGGCTCACCCCTCCACTTT. The chain combines TRBV30 with TRBJ1-6; 9 bases agree with TRBD1. The CDR3 sequence is 18 residues long. Losses at the gene ends were 0 bases for V and 10 bases for J; bases not matched to a gene: 16. Germline V CDR1 and CDR2: GTSNPN, SVGIG (reference sequence).

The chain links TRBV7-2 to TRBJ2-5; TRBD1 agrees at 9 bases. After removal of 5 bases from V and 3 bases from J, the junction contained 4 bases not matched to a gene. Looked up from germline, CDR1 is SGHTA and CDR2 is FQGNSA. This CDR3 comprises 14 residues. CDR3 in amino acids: CASSPRDREETQYF. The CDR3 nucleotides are TGTGCCAGCAGCCCAAGGGACAGGGAAGAGACCCAGTACTTC.

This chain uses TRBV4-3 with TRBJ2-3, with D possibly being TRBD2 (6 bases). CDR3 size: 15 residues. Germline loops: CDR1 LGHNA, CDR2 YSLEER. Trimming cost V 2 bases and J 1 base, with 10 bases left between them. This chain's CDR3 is CASSQQWGGTDTQYF. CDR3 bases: TGCGCCAGCAGCCAACAGTGGGGGGGCACAGATACGCAGTATTTT.

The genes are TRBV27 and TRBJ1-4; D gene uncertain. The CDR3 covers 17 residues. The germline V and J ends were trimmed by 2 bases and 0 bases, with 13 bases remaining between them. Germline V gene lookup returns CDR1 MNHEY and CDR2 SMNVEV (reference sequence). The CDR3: CASSLRPGIATNEKLFF. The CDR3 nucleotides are TGTGCCAGCAGTTTACGGCCAGGCATTGCAACTAATGAAAAACTGTTTTTT. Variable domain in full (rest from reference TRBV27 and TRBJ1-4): EAQVTQNPRYLITVTGKKLTVTCSQNMNHEYMSWYRQDPGLGLRQIYYSMNVEVTDKGDVPEGYKVSRKEKRNFPLILESPSPNQTSLYFCASSLRPGIATNEKLFFGSGTQLSVL.

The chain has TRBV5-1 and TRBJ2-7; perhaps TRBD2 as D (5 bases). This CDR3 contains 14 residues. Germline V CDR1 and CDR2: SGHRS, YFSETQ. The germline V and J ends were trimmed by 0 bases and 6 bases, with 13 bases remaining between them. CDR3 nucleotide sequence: TGCGCCAGCAGCTTGGGAGACTATTTTCCCGAGCAGTACTTC. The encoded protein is CASSLGDYFPEQYF.

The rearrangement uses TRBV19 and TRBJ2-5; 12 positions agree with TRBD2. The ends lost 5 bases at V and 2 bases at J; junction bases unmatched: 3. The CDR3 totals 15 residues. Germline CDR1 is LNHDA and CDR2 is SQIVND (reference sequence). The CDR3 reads CASSWLAGGQETQYF. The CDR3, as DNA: TGTGCCAGTAGTTGGCTAGCGGGGGGGCAAGAGACCCAGTACTTC.

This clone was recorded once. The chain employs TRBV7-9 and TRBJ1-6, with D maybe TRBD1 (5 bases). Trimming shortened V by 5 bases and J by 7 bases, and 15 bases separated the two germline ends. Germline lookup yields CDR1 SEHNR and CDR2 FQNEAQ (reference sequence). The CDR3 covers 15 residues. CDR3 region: CASSLSGGVNSPLHF. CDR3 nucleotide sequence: TGTGCCAGCAGCCTTAGTGGGGGGGTGAATTCACCCCTCCACTTT. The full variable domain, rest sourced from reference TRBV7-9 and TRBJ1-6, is DTGVSQNPRHKITKRGQNVTFRCDPISEHNRLYWYRQTLGQGPEFLTYFQNEAQLEKSRLLSDRFSAERPKGSFSTLEIQRTEQGDSAMYLCASSLSGGVNSPLHFGNGTRLTVT.

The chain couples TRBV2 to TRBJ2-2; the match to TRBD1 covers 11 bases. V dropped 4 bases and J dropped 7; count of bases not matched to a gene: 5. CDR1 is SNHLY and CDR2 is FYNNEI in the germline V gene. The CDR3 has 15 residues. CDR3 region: CASSGGQGAYGELFF. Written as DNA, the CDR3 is TGTGCCAGCAGTGGAGGACAGGGGGCATACGGGGAGCTGTTTTTT. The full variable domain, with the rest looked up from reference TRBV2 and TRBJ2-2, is EPEVTQTPSHQVTQMGQEVILRCVPISNHLYFYWYRQILGQKVEFLVSFYNNEISEKSEIFDDQFSVERPDGSNFTLKIRSTKLEDSAMYFCASSGGQGAYGELFFGEGSRLTVL.

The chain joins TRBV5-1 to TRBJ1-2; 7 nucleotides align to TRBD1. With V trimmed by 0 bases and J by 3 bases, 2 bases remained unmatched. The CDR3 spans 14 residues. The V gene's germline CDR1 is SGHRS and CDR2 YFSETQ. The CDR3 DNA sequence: TGCGCCAGCAGCTTGGATACAGGGGACTATGGCTACACCTTC. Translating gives CASSLDTGDYGYTF.

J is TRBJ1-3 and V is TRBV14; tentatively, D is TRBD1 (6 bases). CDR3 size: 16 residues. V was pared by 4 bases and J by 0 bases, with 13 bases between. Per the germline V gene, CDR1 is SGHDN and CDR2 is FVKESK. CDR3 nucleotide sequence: TGTGCCAGCAGCCTCAGGACAGTCGTCTCTGGAAACACCATATATTTT. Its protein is CASSLRTVVSGNTIYF.

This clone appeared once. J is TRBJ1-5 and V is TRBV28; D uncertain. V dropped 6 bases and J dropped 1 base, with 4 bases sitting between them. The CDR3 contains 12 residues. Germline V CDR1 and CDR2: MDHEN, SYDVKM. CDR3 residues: CASRESNQPQHF. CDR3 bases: TGTGCCAGCAGGGAGAGCAATCAGCCCCAGCATTTT.

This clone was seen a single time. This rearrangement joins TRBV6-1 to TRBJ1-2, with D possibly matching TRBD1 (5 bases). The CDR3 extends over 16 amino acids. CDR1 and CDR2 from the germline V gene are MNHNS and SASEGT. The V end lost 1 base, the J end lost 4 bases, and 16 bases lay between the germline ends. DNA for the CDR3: TGTGCCAGCAGTGAAGGCCAGGGCTCGAGTGGCTATGGCTACACCTTC. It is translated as CASSEGQGSSGYGYTF.

Here the CDR3 reads CASSKDSGSSYEQYF. In DNA, the CDR3 is TGTGCCAGTAGCAAGGATAGCGGGAGCTCCTACGAGCAGTACTTC. The chain recombines TRBV19 with TRBJ2-7; TRBD2 matches at 9 bases. The CDR3 has 15 residues. Trimming took 6 bases from V and 0 from J; bases not matched to a gene: 6. Per germline, CDR1 LNHDA and CDR2 SQIVND (reference sequence).

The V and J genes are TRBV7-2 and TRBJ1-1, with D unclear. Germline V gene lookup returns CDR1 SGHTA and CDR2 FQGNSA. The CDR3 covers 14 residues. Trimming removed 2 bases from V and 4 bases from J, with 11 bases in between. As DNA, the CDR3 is TGTGCCAGCAGCTTACCCCGGGATGGCACTGAAGCTTTCTTT. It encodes CASSLPRDGTEAFF.